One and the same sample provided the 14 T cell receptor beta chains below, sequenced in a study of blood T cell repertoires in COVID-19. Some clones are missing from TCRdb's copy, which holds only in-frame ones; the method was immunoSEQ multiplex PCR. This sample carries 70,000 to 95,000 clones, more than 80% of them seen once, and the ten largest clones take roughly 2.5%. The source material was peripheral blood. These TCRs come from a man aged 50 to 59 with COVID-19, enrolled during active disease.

CDR3 coding DNA: TGTGCCAGCAGCTTAGATTGGGCTAAGAGCTCCTATAATTCACCCCTCCACTTT. Protein: CASSLDWAKSSYNSPLHF. The rearrangement joins TRBV7-9 to TRBJ1-6; D is ambiguous. There are 18 residues in the CDR3. Trimming took off 1 base at V and 0 bases at J, with 13 bases between the two ends. Germline CDR1 reads SEHNR; CDR2 reads FQNEAQ (reference sequence).

The CDR3 is CASSFSQMVSPLHF. DNA for the CDR3: TGTGCCAGCAGTTTCTCTCAGATGGTCTCACCCCTCCACTTT. J is TRBJ1-6 and V is TRBV28; no reliable D call. Trimming took off 3 bases at V and 10 bases at J, with 13 bases between the two ends. Germline lookup yields CDR1 MDHEN and CDR2 SYDVKM. The CDR3 totals 14 residues.

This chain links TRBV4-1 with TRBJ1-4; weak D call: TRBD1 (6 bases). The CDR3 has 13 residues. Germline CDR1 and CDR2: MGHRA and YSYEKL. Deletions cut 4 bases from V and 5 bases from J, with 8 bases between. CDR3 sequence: CASSPRGNEKLFF. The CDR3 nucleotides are TGCGCCAGCAGCCCCAGGGGAAATGAAAAACTGTTTTTT.

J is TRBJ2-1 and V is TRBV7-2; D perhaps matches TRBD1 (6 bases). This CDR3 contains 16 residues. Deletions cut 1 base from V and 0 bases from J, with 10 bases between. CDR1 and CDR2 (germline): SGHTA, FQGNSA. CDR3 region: CASSLGGGLSYNEQFF. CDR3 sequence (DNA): TGTGCCAGCAGCTTAGGTGGGGGCCTCTCCTACAATGAGCAGTTCTTC. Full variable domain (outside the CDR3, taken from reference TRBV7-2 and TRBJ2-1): GAGVSQSPSNKVTEKGKDVELRCDPISGHTALYWYRQSLGQGLEFLIYFQGNSAPDKSGLPSDRFSAERTGGSVSTLTIQRTQQEDSAVYLCASSLGGGLSYNEQFFGPGTRLTVL.

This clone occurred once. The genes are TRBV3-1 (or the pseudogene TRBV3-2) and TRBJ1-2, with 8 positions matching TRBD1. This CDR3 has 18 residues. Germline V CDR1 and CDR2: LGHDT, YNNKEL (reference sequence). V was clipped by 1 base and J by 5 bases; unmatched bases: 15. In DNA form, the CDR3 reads TGTGCCAGCAGCCAAGTCTTAGTCCGGCAGGGGGCAGGTTATGGCTACACCTTC. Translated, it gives CASSQVLVRQGAGYGYTF.

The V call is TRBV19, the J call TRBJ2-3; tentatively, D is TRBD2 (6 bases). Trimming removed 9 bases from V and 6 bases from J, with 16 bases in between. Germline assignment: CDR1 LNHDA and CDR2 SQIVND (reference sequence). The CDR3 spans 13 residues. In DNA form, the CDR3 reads TGTGCCAGCACCTACAGGAGCGGGGATACGCAGTATTTT. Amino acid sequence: CASTYRSGDTQYF.

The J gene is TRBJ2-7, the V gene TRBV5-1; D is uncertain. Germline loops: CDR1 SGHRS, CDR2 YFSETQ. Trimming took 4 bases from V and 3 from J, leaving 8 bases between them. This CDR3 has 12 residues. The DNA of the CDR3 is TGCGCCAGCAGCCCCCCGAGCTACGAGCAGTACTTC. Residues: CASSPPSYEQYF. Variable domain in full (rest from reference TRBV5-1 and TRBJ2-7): KAGVTQTPRYLIKTRGQQVTLSCSPISGHRSVSWYQQTPGQGLQFLFEYFSETQRNKGNFPGRFSGRQFSNSRSEMNVSTLELGDSALYLCASSPPSYEQYFGPGTRLTVT.

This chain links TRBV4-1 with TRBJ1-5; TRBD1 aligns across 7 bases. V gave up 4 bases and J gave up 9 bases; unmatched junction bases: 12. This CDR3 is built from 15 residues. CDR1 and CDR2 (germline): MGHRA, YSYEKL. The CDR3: CASSRTRQGEVPQHF. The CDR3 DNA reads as TGCGCCAGCAGCCGGACCCGACAGGGCGAGGTGCCCCAGCATTTT.

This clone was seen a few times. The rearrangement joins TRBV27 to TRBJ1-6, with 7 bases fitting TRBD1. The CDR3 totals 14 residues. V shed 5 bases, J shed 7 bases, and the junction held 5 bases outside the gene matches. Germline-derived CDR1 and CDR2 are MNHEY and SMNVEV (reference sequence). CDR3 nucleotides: TGTGCCAGCAGTATCCGGGACAGAAATTCACCCCTCCACTTT. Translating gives CASSIRDRNSPLHF.

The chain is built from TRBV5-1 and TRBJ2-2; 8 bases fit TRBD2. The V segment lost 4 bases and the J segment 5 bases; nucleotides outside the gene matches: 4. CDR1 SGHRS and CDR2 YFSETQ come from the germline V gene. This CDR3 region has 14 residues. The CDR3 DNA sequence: TGCGCCAGCAGCACTAGCGGAGGAACCGGGGAGCTGTTTTTT. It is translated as CASSTSGGTGELFF.

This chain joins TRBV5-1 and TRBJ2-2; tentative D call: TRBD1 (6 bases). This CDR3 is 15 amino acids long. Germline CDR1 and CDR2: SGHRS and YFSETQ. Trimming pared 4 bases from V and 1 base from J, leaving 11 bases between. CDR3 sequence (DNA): TGCGCCAGCAGCGGGCCGGGACAGAACACCGGGGAGCTGTTTTTT. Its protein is CASSGPGQNTGELFF.

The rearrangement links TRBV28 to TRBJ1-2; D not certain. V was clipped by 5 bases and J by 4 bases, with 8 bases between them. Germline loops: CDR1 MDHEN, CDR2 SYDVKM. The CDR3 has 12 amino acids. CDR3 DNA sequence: TGTGCCAGCAGTCAACAGTTCTATGGCTACACCTTC. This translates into CASSQQFYGYTF.

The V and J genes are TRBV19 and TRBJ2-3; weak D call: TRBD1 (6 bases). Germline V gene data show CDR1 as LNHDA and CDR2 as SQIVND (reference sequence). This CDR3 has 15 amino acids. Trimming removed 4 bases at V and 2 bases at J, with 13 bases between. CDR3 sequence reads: CASSNRQASTDTQYF. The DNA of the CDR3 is TGTGCCAGTAGTAATCGACAGGCTTCCACAGATACGCAGTATTTT.

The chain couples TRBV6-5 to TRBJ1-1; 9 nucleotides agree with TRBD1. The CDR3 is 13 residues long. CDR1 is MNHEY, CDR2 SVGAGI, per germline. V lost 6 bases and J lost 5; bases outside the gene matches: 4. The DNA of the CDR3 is TGTGCCAGCAGCGCGGGACAGGGAACTGAAGCTTTCTTT. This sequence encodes CASSAGQGTEAFF.